In its sample, the clone carrying this TCR beta chain was seen many times. Antigen unknown. These data originate in a study of T cell repertoires in cytomegalovirus infection. Across the whole study: CMV epitopes that were recently identified and HLA-C-restricted were used alongside well-studied HLA-B-restricted ones. Based on public TCR beta signatures, there were indications of CMV infection and of a matching HLA type.

The CDR3 has 16 residues. Trimming cost V 8 bases and J 6 bases, with 22 bases left between them. The germline gives CDR1 MGHRA, CDR2 YSYEKL. Using its own MiXCR run on the reads, TCRdb lists one record per CDR3 protein. Of approximately 110,000 distinct CDR3 sequences in the sample, approximately 45% were seen once. This specimen was CD8+ T cells from cultured PBMCs, taken from culture after CMV antigen stimulation. The chain employs TRBV4-1 and TRBJ2-2; D could derive from TRBD1 or TRBD2 (5 bases each). The TCR originated in a human donor in good health (CMV status not recorded). Some clones in this sample may be carry-over from other donors' samples. The CDR3 here is CASAPTGAGFPGELFF. The CDR3 nucleotides are TGCGCCAGCGCACCGACCGGGGCAGGGTTCCCCGGGGAGCTGTTTTTT.